The clone carrying this T cell receptor (beta chain) was detected only a few times. This specimen comes from a study of blood T cells in healthy people across ages. There are 13 residues in the CDR3. The junction had 8 bases not matched to a gene; V was cut back by 6 bases and J by 8 bases. Germline CDR1 is MNHNY and CDR2 is SVGAGI (reference sequence). Sample-barcoded 5' priming and a J-beta primer mix drove a second PCR of about 6 to 12 cycles. TCRdb re-called the 5' RACE reads with MiXCR, one entry per CDR3 protein. Among over 1,200,000 distinct CDR3 sequences listed, 59% were seen once. The clonotype comes from a man between 18 and 29 years old in good health. Sequencing was carried out using blood. This sequence joins TRBV6-6 and TRBJ1-2; TRBD1 agrees at 8 bases. Here the CDR3 reads CASSPGQGEGYTF. The CDR3, as DNA: TGTGCCAGCAGCCCCGGACAGGGTGAGGGCTACACCTTC.